This TCR beta chain originates from a study of technical replicates of blood from several donors. Germline values: CDR1 SNHLY, CDR2 FYNNEI. This CDR3 is 14 amino acids long. Trimming removed 2 bases from V and 1 base from J, with 8 bases in between. Assay used: immunoSEQ multiplex PCR; TCRdb lists only in-frame clones, some missing. The sample has tens of thousands of clones; approximately 95% are singletons. The V call is TRBV2, the J call TRBJ1-1, with D perhaps matching TRBD1 (5 bases). Input material: T cells isolated from PBMCs. The receptor was isolated from a human donor in good health. The CDR3 loop is CASSEQGRNTEAFF. In DNA form, the CDR3 reads TGTGCCAGCAGTGAACAGGGTAGGAACACTGAAGCTTTCTTT.